This TCR beta chain was sequenced during a study of blood T cell repertoires in COVID-19. Study summary: Acute-phase and convalescent COVID-19 samples originated in the United States, Italy and Spain. PBMCs, B-cell-depleted T cells, or T cells provided the cDNA or gDNA that made up the material.

Authors' analysis steps: Amplifying reference gene primers gave estimates of nucleated cell counts. Assay used: immunoSEQ multiplex PCR; TCRdb lists only in-frame clones, some missing. That table is the source of V, J and clone size, and D and trimming were worked out from the DNA. The data show about 140,000 clones, with approximately 79% seen just once and around 3.3% held by the top ten. This clone has more than one count but fewer than ten. The germline gives CDR1 SGHTA, CDR2 FQGNSA. CDR3 size: 14 residues. The ends were cut back, 3 bases at V and 10 bases at J, with 16 bases in the middle. The sequence was collected from a man aged 55 to 69 with acute or convalescent COVID-19. The sample consisted of peripheral blood. This chain connects TRBV7-2 to TRBJ1-5; D perhaps matches TRBD1 (6 bases). The CDR3 reads CASSFDRTGRPQHF. In DNA, the CDR3 is TGTGCCAGCAGCTTCGACAGGACCGGGCGACCCCAGCATTTT.